This T cell receptor beta chain is from a study of blood T cell repertoires in COVID-19. Across the whole study: Samples taken during acute and convalescent COVID-19 were collected in the United States, Italy and Spain. PBMCs, B-cell-depleted T cells, or T cells provided the cDNA or gDNA that made up the material.

Per the study methods: Reference gene primer amplification yielded estimated nucleated cell counts. Assay: immunoSEQ multiplex PCR; the TCRdb copy retains only in-frame clones and omits some. D and trimming were read from the DNA, whereas the V and J calls and clone size are those reported in that table. In the table there are under 300,000 clones, about four fifths of which are singletons. CDR1 is SGHTA, CDR2 FQGNSA, per germline. V dropped 0 bases and J dropped 8 bases, with 19 bases sitting between them. The CDR3 consists of 16 residues. The clonotype originates from a woman aged 45-65 years who had recovered from COVID-19. Sequencing used peripheral blood. The chain employs TRBV7-2 and TRBJ1-2; possibly TRBD1 for D (5 bases). CDR3 loop: CASSLARGRTFLGYTF. The CDR3 DNA is TGTGCCAGCAGCTTAGCGCGGGGCAGAACTTTCCTGGGCTACACCTTC.